The 27 T cell receptor beta chains listed next were all sequenced from one sample in a study of blood T cell repertoires in COVID-19. Data came from immunoSEQ multiplex PCR; TCRdb stores just in-frame clones and leaves some out. The sample has roughly 30,000 clones, approximately 93% seen once. Sample: peripheral blood. The receptors were gathered from a man aged 55 to 70 with acute or convalescent COVID-19.

This chain connects TRBV6-6 to TRBJ1-2; 7 bases agree with TRBD1. This CDR3 region has 15 residues. Looked up from germline, CDR1 is MNHNY and CDR2 is SVGAGI (reference sequence). V shed 6 bases and J 6 bases; nucleotides not matched to a gene: 13. CDR3 sequence: CASRTRDSNTHGYTF. The DNA for the CDR3 is TGTGCCAGCAGGACACGGGACAGTAATACTCATGGCTACACCTTC.

The J gene is TRBJ1-2, the V gene TRBV19; 10 bases fit TRBD1. V lost 6 bases and J lost 7; bases outside the gene matches: 8. CDR3 size: 14 residues. Germline V lookup: CDR1 LNHDA, CDR2 SQIVND (reference sequence). The CDR3 loop reads CASRTGGRVGGYTF. The CDR3 DNA reads TGTGCCAGTAGGACAGGGGGCCGCGTAGGTGGCTACACCTTC.

Only one count was recorded for this clone. CDR3 coding DNA: TGTGCCAGCAGCTTGTGGTCGACTAGCTCGTACGAGCAGTACGTC. Encoded protein: CASSLWSTSSYEQYV. This chain connects TRBV5-6 to TRBJ2-7; 7 bases are a match to TRBD2. Germline lookup yields CDR1 SGHDT and CDR2 YYEEEE. The junction had 8 bases not matched to a gene; V was cut back by 1 base and J by 4 bases. The CDR3 totals 15 residues.

The chain carries TRBV7-9 and TRBJ2-5, with 10 positions matching TRBD1. The junction had 5 bases not matched to a gene; V was cut back by 5 bases and J by 2 bases. Germline V lookup: CDR1 SEHNR, CDR2 FQNEAQ (reference sequence). The CDR3 runs to 15 residues. In DNA, the CDR3 is TGTGCCAGCAGCCTACGGACAGGGGGTCAAGAGACCCAGTACTTC. Its protein is CASSLRTGGQETQYF. The full variable domain, completed using reference TRBV7-9 and TRBJ2-5, is DTGVSQNPRHKITKRGQNVTFRCDPISEHNRLYWYRQTLGQGPEFLTYFQNEAQLEKSRLLSDRFSAERPKGSFSTLEIQRTEQGDSAMYLCASSLRTGGQETQYFGPGTRLLVL.

The V call is TRBV6-2 or TRBV6-3, the J call TRBJ1-5; tentative D call: TRBD1 (6 bases). The CDR3 totals 16 residues. V was cut by 0 bases and J by 0 bases, with 9 bases left in between. The germline V gene encodes CDR1 MNHEY and CDR2 SVGEGT. CDR3 bases: TGTGCCAGCAGTTACTCGGGGACACATAGCAATCAGCCCCAGCATTTT. Translation gives CASSYSGTHSNQPQHF.

The chain recombines TRBV5-1 with TRBJ2-5; D might be TRBD2 (6 bases). This CDR3 has 14 amino acids. The V end lost 3 bases, the J end lost 0 bases, and 9 bases lay between the germline ends. CDR1 and CDR2 from the germline V gene are SGHRS and YFSETQ. DNA of the CDR3: TGCGCCAGCAGCTGGGAGGCAGACCAAGAGACCCAGTACTTC. This translates into CASSWEADQETQYF. Full variable domain (outside the CDR3, taken from reference TRBV5-1 and TRBJ2-5): KAGVTQTPRYLIKTRGQQVTLSCSPISGHRSVSWYQQTPGQGLQFLFEYFSETQRNKGNFPGRFSGRQFSNSRSEMNVSTLELGDSALYLCASSWEADQETQYFGPGTRLLVL.

To note about this clone: One junction end disagrees with the germline gene, perhaps due to a read error. The chain joins TRBV6-2 or TRBV6-3 to TRBJ2-1; 11 positions match TRBD2. Germline V gives CDR1 MNHEY, CDR2 SVGEGT. The CDR3 extends over 16 amino acids. CDR3 sequence (DNA): TGTACCAGCAGTTCTTTAGCGGGAGGGCCCTACAATGAGCAGTTCTTC. This encodes CTSSSLAGGPYNEQFF.

This chain joins TRBV6-5 and TRBJ1-5; 10 bases are shared with TRBD1. The germline V gene encodes CDR1 MNHEY and CDR2 SVGAGI. The CDR3 runs 14 residues. J was trimmed by 5 bases and V by 8 bases; bases with no gene match: 6. The CDR3: CASLGQGFHQPQHF. CDR3 DNA sequence: TGTGCCAGCCTGGGACAGGGGTTCCATCAGCCCCAGCATTTT.

This chain joins TRBV5-1 and TRBJ1-2; tentatively, D is TRBD1 (6 bases). The CDR3 sequence is 16 residues long. Per germline, CDR1 SGHRS and CDR2 YFSETQ. V was shortened by 4 bases and J by 5 bases, with 21 bases between the two germline ends. The CDR3 nucleotides are TGCGCCAGCAGCCCAGAGGGCGCCAGGGGAAAATATGGCTACACCTTC. The encoded protein is CASSPEGARGKYGYTF.

The chain employs TRBV24-1 and TRBJ2-1; D perhaps matches TRBD1 (6 bases). Germline V gene sequence: CDR1 KGHDR, CDR2 SFDVKD. CDR3 length: 18 amino acids. V lost 3 bases and J 5 bases, leaving 22 bases between the germline ends. The CDR3 spells CATSDLGDSSRGDNEQFF. CDR3 DNA: TGTGCCACCAGTGATCTGGGTGACTCTTCCAGGGGAGACAATGAGCAGTTCTTC.

This chain links TRBV30 with TRBJ1-6; a weak D match, TRBD1 (6 bases). The germline V and J ends were trimmed by 0 bases and 4 bases, with 7 bases remaining between them. This CDR3 has 14 amino acids. Germline V lookup: CDR1 GTSNPN, CDR2 SVGIG (reference sequence). CDR3 nucleotide sequence: TGTGCCTGGAGTGTAGGACAGTATAATTCACCCCTCCACTTT. It yields the protein CAWSVGQYNSPLHF.

With respect to this clone: The same CDR3 is also encoded by other DNA sequences in this sample. The chain carries TRBV11-3 and TRBJ2-7, with 8 bases aligning to TRBD1. CDR1 is SGHNT, CDR2 YENEEA, per germline. The CDR3 spans 17 residues. The CDR3 loop reads CASSLDWQQGDPYEQYV. The DNA of the CDR3 is TGTGCCAGCAGCTTAGATTGGCAACAGGGGGATCCCTATGAGCAGTACGTC.

J is TRBJ2-3 and V is TRBV4-3; TRBD2 might be the D (5 bases). The germline V and J ends were trimmed by 0 bases and 2 bases, with 12 bases remaining between them. The germline gives CDR1 LGHNA, CDR2 YSLEER. CDR3 length equals 16 residues. The CDR3 region is CASSQDRGAATDTQYF. CDR3 DNA: TGCGCCAGCAGCCAAGATCGGGGAGCGGCCACAGATACGCAGTATTTT.

The count of this clone is one. The chain employs TRBV6-5 and TRBJ1-1, with 9 bases that match TRBD1. Germline loops: CDR1 MNHEY, CDR2 SVGAGI. The trim removed 5 bases at V and 11 bases at J, leaving 9 bases unmatched. CDR3 length: 13 residues. CDR3 in amino acids: CASSIGQGRRAFF. The CDR3, as DNA: TGTGCCAGCAGTATAGGACAGGGGCGAAGGGCTTTCTTT.

A single count supports this clone. The chain combines TRBV18 with TRBJ2-2; TRBD1 agrees at 7 bases. CDR1 and CDR2 (germline): KGHSH, LQKENI. Trimming removed 3 bases from V and 1 base from J; junction bases left unmatched: 8. The CDR3 has 17 amino acids. CDR3 region: CASSPVETGRNTGELFF. The DNA for the CDR3 is TGTGCCAGCTCACCCGTAGAGACAGGGCGGAACACCGGGGAGCTGTTTTTT.

This chain links TRBV7-9 with TRBJ2-5; 7 nucleotides line up with TRBD1. CDR3 size: 14 residues. V was pared by 4 bases and J by 2 bases, with 4 bases of the junction left unmatched. Germline V gene lookup returns CDR1 SEHNR and CDR2 FQNEAQ (reference sequence). Written as DNA, the CDR3 is TGTGCCAGCAGCTCGGACAGGAGGCAAGAGACCCAGTACTTC. This translates into CASSSDRRQETQYF.

The chain employs TRBV19 and TRBJ2-3; 9 bases match TRBD2. The CDR3 is 17 residues long. With 3 bases clipped from V and 6 bases from J, the junction kept 13 bases outside the gene matches. Germline V CDR1 and CDR2: LNHDA, SQIVND (reference sequence). Written as DNA, the CDR3 is TGTGCCAGTAGTATCAGTTTGGCGGGAGGGGGCGGCGATACGCAGTATTTT. This encodes CASSISLAGGGGDTQYF.

The rearrangement joins TRBV5-5 to TRBJ1-4; the D is unclear. This CDR3 region has 15 residues. CDR1 and CDR2 (germline): SGHKS, YYEKEE (reference sequence). V shed 4 bases and J shed 2 bases, with 12 bases lying between them. CDR3 amino acids: CASSLFPYTNEKLFF. The CDR3 region has the DNA TGTGCCAGCAGCCTTTTCCCCTACACTAATGAAAAACTGTTTTTT.

This clone was found a few times. The V and J genes are TRBV6-2 or TRBV6-3 and TRBJ1-4; D unresolved. V dropped 6 bases and J dropped 3 bases, with 8 bases sitting between them. The CDR3 length is 13 residues. Germline V gene sequence: CDR1 MNHEY, CDR2 SVGEGT. For the CDR3, the DNA is TGTGCCAGCAGCCTCCCCGCTAATGAAAAACTGTTTTTT. It encodes CASSLPANEKLFF.

The genes are TRBV5-1 and TRBJ2-2; the D gene is possibly TRBD1 (5 bases). CDR3 size: 13 residues. Trimming stripped 4 bases from V and 7 bases from J, with 11 bases between. The germline V gene has CDR1 SGHRS and CDR2 YFSETQ. The CDR3 DNA is TGCGCCAGCAGCGGGGCACGTAGCGGGGAGCTGTTTTTT. Its protein product is CASSGARSGELFF. The full variable domain, in which reference TRBV5-1 and TRBJ2-2 provide the parts outside the CDR3, is KAGVTQTPRYLIKTRGQQVTLSCSPISGHRSVSWYQQTPGQGLQFLFEYFSETQRNKGNFPGRFSGRQFSNSRSEMNVSTLELGDSALYLCASSGARSGELFFGEGSRLTVL.

This clone was counted only a few times. At one boundary the junction diverges from the germline segment, which might be a read error. The chain uses TRBV7-2 and TRBJ2-2, with a possible D match to TRBD2 (5 bases). This CDR3 is built from 14 residues. CDR1 and CDR2 (germline): SGHTA, FQGNSA. CDR3 bases: TGTGCCAGCAGCCTAGCCCGGGAACAGGGGGAGCTGTTTTTT. Amino acids: CASSLAREQGELFF.

The chain employs TRBV5-1 and TRBJ2-1, with D possibly being TRBD1 (6 bases). This CDR3 region has 13 residues. Trimming pared 4 bases from V and 3 bases from J, leaving 8 bases between. Germline lookup yields CDR1 SGHRS and CDR2 YFSETQ. The CDR3 here is CASSRTVYNEQFF. CDR3 in DNA: TGCGCCAGCAGCCGGACAGTCTACAATGAGCAGTTCTTC.

In this sample, this clone turned up a few times. This rearrangement joins TRBV12-5 to TRBJ2-7; tentatively, D is TRBD1 (5 bases). Germline values: CDR1 LGHNT, CDR2 FRNRAP. The CDR3 sequence is 14 residues long. The V gene lost 6 bases and the J gene lost 4 bases, with 16 bases spanning the gap. CDR3 nucleotide sequence: TGTGCTAGTGGCACGGGCCAGGGTTCATACGAGCAGTACTTC. Protein sequence: CASGTGQGSYEQYF.

The chain joins TRBV28 to TRBJ2-5; 15 bases match TRBD2. The CDR3 totals 19 residues. Germline V gene data show CDR1 as MDHEN and CDR2 as SYDVKM. V shed 0 bases and J 3 bases; nucleotides not matched to a gene: 8. CDR3 sequence (DNA): TGTGCCAGCAGTTTATGGGTGGGACTAGCGGGAGGTCCTGAAGAGACCCAGTACTTC. Protein product: CASSLWVGLAGGPEETQYF.

J is TRBJ1-3 and V is TRBV5-6; 8 nucleotides line up with TRBD1. The germline V gene encodes CDR1 SGHDT and CDR2 YYEEEE. Unmatched junction bases numbered 9, after V lost 3 bases and J lost 4 bases. The length of the CDR3 is 16 residues. CDR3 bases: TGTGCCAGCAGCTCCACCTTCAGGGGGCTGGGAAACACCATATATTTT. This sequence encodes CASSSTFRGLGNTIYF.

The V call is TRBV19, the J call TRBJ1-1; D call uncertain. The CDR3 is 13 amino acids. Germline CDR1 is LNHDA and CDR2 is SQIVND (reference sequence). The V and J ends lost 0 bases and 4 bases respectively, with 6 bases between them. CDR3 bases: TGTGCCAGTAGTATAGAACGGAGCACTGAAGCTTTCTTT. Protein: CASSIERSTEAFF.

The chain recombines TRBV7-2 with TRBJ2-7, with D possibly TRBD1 on 6 matching bases. Germline V gives CDR1 SGHTA, CDR2 FQGNSA. The CDR3 is 14 amino acids. Trimming took 3 bases from V and 0 from J, leaving 9 bases between them. CDR3 bases: TGTGCCAGCAGCTTCAGACAGGCCTCCTACGAGCAGTACTTC. It yields the protein CASSFRQASYEQYF.